Following are 28 T cell receptor beta chains from one sample sequenced in a study of shared clonotypes between healthy human individuals (dated by TCRdb to the early 2020s). Receptors were amplified or captured by the immunoSEQ multiplex PCR assay. TCRdb re-hosts the immuneACCESS table, in-frame sequences only. Its copies lack some clones; in the studies checked, an unresolved V gene accounts for under half of them, and the cause for the rest is not known. This sample comprises approximately 980,000 clones, about three quarters of them detected only once. The ten largest make up over 1.3% of the sample. The source material was memory CD4+ T cells sorted from blood. The label giving this sample's cell subset or site can be read as: CD45RA-negative fraction. The receptor source for this set is a man aged 18 to 30 in good health.

The chain uses TRBV2 and TRBJ2-1; a possible D gene is TRBD2 (6 bases). Germline CDR1 is SNHLY and CDR2 is FYNNEI. The CDR3 runs 13 residues. Trimming left V 4 bases short and J 9 bases short, with 13 bases between. This chain's CDR3 is CASSGTNDREQFF. CDR3 DNA sequence: TGTGCCAGCAGTGGGACTAACGACCGTGAGCAGTTCTTC.

This clone was observed a single time. J is TRBJ2-3 and V is TRBV5-1; TRBD2 might be the D (5 bases). Looked up from germline, CDR1 is SGHRS and CDR2 is YFSETQ. The V gene lost 6 bases and the J gene lost 2 bases, with 16 bases spanning the gap. The CDR3 covers 15 residues. The CDR3 is CASKAGFFYTDTQYF. CDR3 nucleotides: TGCGCCAGCAAGGCGGGCTTCTTTTACACAGATACGCAGTATTTT.

The rearrangement joins TRBV7-9 to TRBJ2-7, with 7 bases aligning to TRBD2. This CDR3 region has 18 residues. V shed 3 bases, J shed 1 base, and the junction held 15 bases outside the gene matches. Germline lookup yields CDR1 SEHNR and CDR2 FQNEAQ (reference sequence). CDR3 amino acids: CASSFPPEWRERSYEQYF. The CDR3, as DNA: TGTGCCAGCAGCTTTCCGCCGGAGTGGCGGGAGCGTTCCTACGAGCAGTACTTC.

The table lists this clone with a count of one. CDR3 nucleotides: TGTGCCAGCAGCCCCAGCTTAGCGTTATGGGAGACCCAGTACTTC. Protein: CASSPSLALWETQYF. The genes are TRBV9 and TRBJ2-5; TRBD2 is a possible D gene (5 bases). The ends were cut back, 4 bases at V and 5 bases at J, with 18 bases in the middle. The germline V gene has CDR1 SGDLS and CDR2 YYNGEE. CDR3 size: 15 residues.

The chain combines TRBV4-1 with TRBJ1-5, with D possibly being TRBD1 (6 bases). CDR3 length: 16 residues. V was pared by 3 bases and J by 0 bases, with 12 bases between. Germline V lookup: CDR1 MGHRA, CDR2 YSYEKL. CDR3 amino acids: CASSQDRLYSNQPQHF. In DNA, the CDR3 is TGCGCCAGCAGCCAGGACAGATTATATAGCAATCAGCCCCAGCATTTT.

The chain has TRBV30 and TRBJ1-6; TRBD1 might be the D (6 bases). The CDR3 loop spans 13 amino acids. Trimming shortened V by 4 bases and J by 6 bases, and 10 bases separated the two germline ends. Germline CDR1 and CDR2: GTSNPN and SVGIG (reference sequence). The CDR3 DNA sequence: TGTGCCTGGAAAGGACAGCTTAATTCACCCCTCCACTTT. As protein: CAWKGQLNSPLHF.

The V call is TRBV6-1, the J call TRBJ1-1; unclear D gene. The ends were cut back, 8 bases at V and 0 bases at J, with 13 bases in the middle. There are 14 residues in the CDR3. The germline V gene has CDR1 MNHNS and CDR2 SASEGT. The CDR3 spells CASSTPTLNTEAFF. CDR3 nucleotide sequence: TGTGCCAGCTCGACTCCCACATTGAACACTGAAGCTTTCTTT.

The chain links TRBV18 to TRBJ2-5; 11 bases line up with TRBD2. Per germline, CDR1 KGHSH and CDR2 LQKENI. This CDR3 is built from 15 residues. The V segment lost 3 bases and the J segment 4 bases; nucleotides outside the gene matches: 4. The CDR3 reads CASSPSGLAGETQYF. In nucleotides, the CDR3 is TGTGCCAGCTCACCTTCAGGACTAGCGGGAGAGACCCAGTACTTC.

Concerning this clone: Other DNA sequences in this specimen translate into the identical CDR3. The chain employs TRBV28 and TRBJ2-7; a weak D match, TRBD1 (5 bases). The CDR3 has 13 residues. Germline V gene sequence: CDR1 MDHEN, CDR2 SYDVKM. V lost 6 bases to trimming and J lost 0 bases, with 9 bases between them. The CDR3 nucleotides are TGTGCCAGCAGCTGGACACCCTCCTACGAGCAGTACTTC. It encodes CASSWTPSYEQYF.

V gene TRBV6-1 combines with J gene TRBJ1-6, with 7 bases identical to TRBD1. In germline, CDR1 is MNHNS, CDR2 SASEGT. The CDR3 has 14 residues. V was clipped by 3 bases and J by 6 bases; unmatched bases: 2. The CDR3 coding sequence is TGTGCCAGCAGTGACGACAGGGCTAATTCACCCCTCCACTTT. It translates to CASSDDRANSPLHF.

The chain has TRBV5-4 and TRBJ1-2, with 7 bases fitting TRBD1. The CDR3 extends over 15 amino acids. Unmatched junction bases numbered 7, after V lost 1 base and J lost 4 bases. Germline CDR1 reads SGHNT; CDR2 reads YYREEE (reference sequence). As DNA, the CDR3 is TGTGCCAGCAGCTTGCTCGACAGGGTCATCTATGGCTACACCTTC. It specifies CASSLLDRVIYGYTF.

The chain couples TRBV5-1 to TRBJ2-7, with D unclear. V shed 5 bases and J shed 2 bases, with 11 bases lying between them. Germline V gene lookup returns CDR1 SGHRS and CDR2 YFSETQ. The CDR3 has 13 amino acids. The CDR3 reads CASSAVGPYEQYF. DNA of the CDR3: TGCGCCAGCAGTGCGGTAGGCCCCTACGAGCAGTACTTC.

This clone has a handful of counts. This CDR3 is also generated by other DNA sequences in the sample. This sequence joins TRBV2 and TRBJ1-3; D not certain. Germline loops: CDR1 SNHLY, CDR2 FYNNEI. V dropped 3 bases and J dropped 4 bases, with 7 bases sitting between them. The CDR3 length is 13 residues. This chain's CDR3 is CASSEGQGNTIYF. The CDR3 coding sequence is TGTGCCAGCAGTGAGGGCCAGGGAAACACCATATATTTT.

This clone was recorded a few times. V is TRBV9 and J is TRBJ2-4; unclear D gene. Germline CDR1 SGDLS, CDR2 YYNGEE. The CDR3 length is 15 residues. Trimming left V 0 bases short and J 1 base short, with 8 bases between. The CDR3 DNA follows: TGTGCCAGCAGCGTAGGAGGTGGGGCCAAAAACATTCAGTACTTC. Translation gives CASSVGGGAKNIQYF.

The chain uses TRBV10-1 and TRBJ2-5, with D possibly being TRBD2 (6 bases). The CDR3 has 13 residues. Germline loops: CDR1 WNHNN, CDR2 SYGVQD (reference sequence). V lost 2 bases, J lost 3 bases, and 7 bases lay in between. CDR3 bases: TGCGCCAGCAGTGAGGGCGGGAAAGAGACCCAGTACTTC. Amino acid sequence: CASSEGGKETQYF.

CDR3 coding DNA: TGTGCCTGGGGCGAAGTTGGCAGGGGGCGAGGCTACACCTTC. As protein: CAWGEVGRGRGYTF. The chain carries TRBV30 and TRBJ1-2, with 8 bases lining up with TRBD1. CDR3 length: 14 residues. Germline-derived CDR1 and CDR2 are GTSNPN and SVGIG (reference sequence). V shed 5 bases and J 8 bases; nucleotides not matched to a gene: 13.

The chain recombines TRBV6-9 with TRBJ1-4; maybe TRBD1 (5 bases). The CDR3 covers 18 residues. Trimming left V 2 bases short and J 4 bases short, with 20 bases between. The germline V gene has CDR1 MNHGY and CDR2 SVAAGI. CDR3: CASSYPISPGPDNEKLFF. The CDR3 DNA reads TGTGCCAGCAGTTATCCTATATCACCGGGACCGGATAATGAAAAACTGTTTTTT.

The DNA of the CDR3 is TGTGCCAGCATGGGTCCCGTAAGGGGACAGGGAAACACTGAAGCTTTCTTT. Translated: CASMGPVRGQGNTEAFF. The V and J genes are TRBV7-9 and TRBJ1-1, with TRBD1 matching over 9 bases. The CDR3 extends over 17 amino acids. The germline V gene encodes CDR1 SEHNR and CDR2 FQNEAQ (reference sequence). The ends lost 7 bases at V and 2 bases at J; junction bases unmatched: 14.

The CDR3 loop is CASSQDTGVRTEQFF. CDR3 nucleotide sequence: TGCGCCAGCAGCCAAGATACCGGGGTAAGGACTGAGCAGTTCTTC. The chain combines TRBV4-3 with TRBJ2-1; a possible D gene is TRBD2 (5 bases). The CDR3 has 15 residues. Between the trimmed V and J ends, which lost 0 bases and 9 bases, there was a span of 15 bases. Per germline, CDR1 LGHNA and CDR2 YSLEER.

This chain connects TRBV19 to TRBJ1-6; TRBD1 agrees at 7 bases. The V gene end was trimmed by 5 bases and the J gene end by 5 bases; junction bases not matched to a gene: 12. CDR3 length: 17 amino acids. Germline CDR1 and CDR2: LNHDA and SQIVND (reference sequence). In DNA, the CDR3 is TGTGCCAGTAGTCCCAGAGCCTTAACAGGGGATAATTCACCCCTCCACTTT. This encodes CASSPRALTGDNSPLHF.

In DNA form, the CDR3 reads TGTGCCAGCAGCCTAGGACCGAACAATGAGCAGTTCTTC. It encodes CASSLGPNNEQFF. V gene TRBV6-1 combines with J gene TRBJ2-1; D not certain. Germline V gene data show CDR1 as MNHNS and CDR2 as SASEGT. The germline V and J ends were trimmed by 6 bases and 5 bases, with 11 bases remaining between them. The CDR3 extends over 13 amino acids.

In its sample, this clone was seen a few times. The chain is built from TRBV30 and TRBJ2-7; D unresolved. Trimming pared 3 bases from V and 0 bases from J, leaving 21 bases between. Germline loops: CDR1 GTSNPN, CDR2 SVGIG (reference sequence). There are 17 residues in the CDR3. CDR3 sequence (DNA): TGTGCCTGGAGCTTGGGTCCTCTGTGGACGGTCTCCTACGAGCAGTACTTC. This encodes CAWSLGPLWTVSYEQYF.

This chain joins TRBV18 and TRBJ1-1, with D perhaps matching TRBD1 (5 bases). Between the trimmed V and J ends, which lost 0 bases and 0 bases, there was a span of 14 bases. Germline V gives CDR1 KGHSH, CDR2 LQKENI. CDR3 length: 17 residues. CDR3 amino acids: CASSPPGRGGMNTEAFF. The CDR3 nucleotides are TGTGCCAGCTCACCACCGGGGAGGGGAGGGATGAACACTGAAGCTTTCTTT.

This clone occurred once. Other nucleotide sequences from this sample produce the same CDR3. The chain uses TRBV6-5 and TRBJ2-4, with a possible D match to TRBD2 (6 bases). Germline V gene sequence: CDR1 MNHEY, CDR2 SVGAGI. V was clipped by 2 bases and J by 0 bases, with 11 bases between them. The CDR3 is made up of 16 amino acids. Here the CDR3 DNA reads TGTGCCAGCAGTTACAGCTCGGGGGTAGCCAAAAACATTCAGTACTTC. As protein: CASSYSSGVAKNIQYF.

This clone was recorded a few times. The V gene is TRBV14, the J gene TRBJ2-7; 8 positions agree with TRBD2. The CDR3 length is 14 residues. V lost 1 base, J lost 9 bases, and 8 bases stayed unmatched. The germline V gene encodes CDR1 SGHDN and CDR2 FVKESK. The CDR3 is CASSQAPGGRVQYF. The CDR3 DNA is TGTGCCAGCAGCCAAGCGCCGGGAGGGCGGGTGCAGTACTTC.

The chain has TRBV21-1 and TRBJ2-7; the table's D gene call, TRBD1, was not cross checked with the DNA. TRBV21-1 is classified as a pseudogene. The CDR3 extends over 15 amino acids. The CDR3 is CASSKDRDRSYEQYF. The CDR3 nucleotides are TGTGCCAGCAGCAAAGATAGGGACAGGTCCTACGAGCAGTACTTC.

The rearrangement uses TRBV27 and TRBJ1-5; D is possibly TRBD1 (5 bases). Trimming stripped 7 bases from V and 0 bases from J, with 7 bases between. Germline lookup yields CDR1 MNHEY and CDR2 SMNVEV (reference sequence). CDR3 length: 13 amino acids. As DNA, the CDR3 is TGTGCCAGCAAGGGGAATAGCAATCAGCCCCAGCATTTT. Its protein is CASKGNSNQPQHF.

J is TRBJ2-7 and V is TRBV27, with 8 positions matching TRBD1. CDR3 size: 18 residues. Germline lookup yields CDR1 MNHEY and CDR2 SMNVEV (reference sequence). Trimming at V came to 5 bases and at J to 1 base, leaving 16 bases not matched to a gene. CDR3 nucleotides: TGTGCCAGCAGTCCCAGGACAGGGCGTGGAGAGAGGTCCTACGAGCAGTACTTC. Protein: CASSPRTGRGERSYEQYF.